A selection of T cell receptor beta chains follows, all from one sample in a study of T cell repertoires in cytomegalovirus infection. In TCRdb, the reads were re-called with MiXCR into one record per CDR3 protein. The repertoire has more than 75,000 distinct CDR3 sequences, 3.5% to 4.5% of them found once; the top ten carry 4% to 5.5%. The sequenced sample was PBMCs. The receptors shown here come from a human donor in good health (CMV status not recorded). Some clones in this sample may be carry-over from other donors' samples. CDR3s include the opening cysteine and the closing phenylalanine or tryptophan. The order of the fields is clone size, V gene, J gene, CDR3 length, D gene, CDR3 protein, CDR3 DNA. D genes are given only for firm matches. Not every row has a clone size; where given, it reads once, few, many or a size class.

abundance: many
v_gene: TRBV6-2/TRBV6-3
j_gene: TRBJ1-1
len: 18
d_gene: TRBD1
CDR3aa: CASSYPTGMGYMNTEAFF
CDR3nt: TGTGCCAGCAGTTACCCGACAGGGATGGGCTACATGAACACTGAAGCTTTCTTT

abundance: few
v_gene: TRBV6-2/TRBV6-3
j_gene: TRBJ2-7
len: 13
d_gene: NA
CDR3aa: CASREAGSYEQYF
CDR3nt: TGTGCCAGCAGAGAGGCTGGCTCCTACGAGCAGTACTTC

abundance: many
v_gene: TRBV4-2
j_gene: TRBJ1-2
len: 16
d_gene: NA
CDR3aa: CASSQVLGSSNYGYTF
CDR3nt: TGTGCCAGCAGCCAAGTTCTGGGGTCGTCTAACTATGGCTACACCTTC

abundance: many
v_gene: TRBV28
j_gene: TRBJ2-5
len: 11
d_gene: NA
CDR3aa: CASSLRETQYF
CDR3nt: TGTGCCAGCAGCTTAAGGGAGACCCAGTACTTC

abundance: many
v_gene: TRBV4-1
j_gene: TRBJ1-2
len: 14
d_gene: NA
CDR3aa: CASSSLTGNVGYTF
CDR3nt: TGCGCCAGCAGCTCGTTAACAGGGAACGTTGGCTACACCTTC

abundance: many
v_gene: TRBV2
j_gene: TRBJ1-2
len: 13
d_gene: TRBD1
CDR3aa: CANPGQGAGGYTF
CDR3nt: TGTGCCAACCCGGGACAGGGGGCTGGGGGCTACACCTTC

abundance: many
v_gene: TRBV7-8
j_gene: TRBJ1-1
len: 13
d_gene: NA
CDR3aa: CASSGRGNTEAFF
CDR3nt: TGTGCCAGCAGCGGCAGGGGGAACACTGAAGCTTTCTTT

abundance: many
v_gene: TRBV10-3
j_gene: TRBJ2-1
len: 16
d_gene: TRBD1
CDR3aa: CAISVSRDSQNNEQFF
CDR3nt: TGTGCCATCAGTGTATCTCGGGACAGCCAAAACAATGAGCAGTTCTTC

abundance: many
v_gene: TRBV5-5
j_gene: TRBJ1-1
len: 13
d_gene: NA
CDR3aa: CVSSLQPDSEAFF
CDR3nt: TGTGTCAGCAGCTTGCAGCCGGACAGTGAAGCTTTCTTT

abundance: many
v_gene: TRBV19
j_gene: TRBJ1-5
len: 14
d_gene: TRBD1
CDR3aa: CASTLGQGVGSQHF
CDR3nt: TGTGCCAGTACCTTGGGACAGGGGGTAGGATCCCAGCATTTT

abundance: many
v_gene: TRBV7-6
j_gene: TRBJ2-2
len: 13
d_gene: NA
CDR3aa: CASSSQEAGELFF
CDR3nt: TGTGCCAGCAGCTCACAAGAGGCCGGGGAGCTGTTTTTT

abundance: many
v_gene: TRBV7-6
j_gene: TRBJ2-7
len: 16
d_gene: NA
CDR3aa: CASSLFPREGPYEQYF
CDR3nt: TGTGCCAGCAGCTTATTTCCCCGGGAAGGCCCCTACGAGCAGTACTTC

abundance: many
v_gene: TRBV19
j_gene: TRBJ2-3
len: 15
d_gene: NA
CDR3aa: CASSIRAGSTDTQYF
CDR3nt: TGTGCCAGTAGTATAAGGGCTGGCAGCACAGATACGCAGTATTTT

abundance: many
v_gene: TRBV5-6
j_gene: TRBJ2-7
len: 15
d_gene: TRBD1
CDR3aa: CASSFRTGTGNEQYF
CDR3nt: TGTGCCAGCAGTTTCAGGACCGGGACAGGGAACGAGCAGTACTTC

abundance: many
v_gene: TRBV7-2
j_gene: TRBJ2-3
len: 15
d_gene: TRBD1
CDR3aa: CASSSRTGVTDTQYF
CDR3nt: TGTGCCAGCAGCTCCCGGACAGGGGTAACAGATACGCAGTATTTT

abundance: many
v_gene: TRBV7-9
j_gene: TRBJ1-1
len: 15
d_gene: TRBD1
CDR3aa: CASSPRTGPKSEAFF
CDR3nt: TGTGCCAGCAGCCCACGGACAGGACCGAAATCTGAAGCTTTCTTT

abundance: many
v_gene: TRBV7-8
j_gene: TRBJ1-5
len: 14
d_gene: NA
CDR3aa: CASSPGLLLQPQHF
CDR3nt: TGTGCCAGCAGCCCTGGACTTTTGTTACAGCCCCAGCATTTT

abundance: many
v_gene: TRBV7-2
j_gene: TRBJ1-4
len: 13
d_gene: NA
CDR3aa: CASSGLHGGTLFF
CDR3nt: TGTGCCAGCAGCGGCCTCCATGGGGGCACCTTGTTTTTT

abundance: many
v_gene: TRBV12-3/TRBV12-4
j_gene: TRBJ2-5
len: 17
d_gene: NA
CDR3aa: CASSQGMGGTDQETQYF
CDR3nt: TGTGCCAGCAGCCAGGGTATGGGCGGCACTGATCAAGAGACCCAGTACTTC

abundance: many
v_gene: TRBV28
j_gene: TRBJ1-1
len: 15
d_gene: TRBD1
CDR3aa: CASLSTGAKNTEAFF
CDR3nt: TGTGCCAGCCTATCGACAGGGGCGAAAAACACTGAAGCTTTCTTT

abundance: many
v_gene: TRBV12-3/TRBV12-4
j_gene: TRBJ1-5
len: 15
d_gene: NA
CDR3aa: CASNPGAFSNQPQHF
CDR3nt: TGTGCCAGCAACCCCGGGGCCTTTAGCAATCAGCCCCAGCATTTT

abundance: many
v_gene: TRBV7-8
j_gene: TRBJ2-1
len: 12
d_gene: TRBD1
CDR3aa: CASRPDRGSAFF
CDR3nt: TGTGCCAGCAGGCCCGACAGGGGTAGCGCCTTCTTC

abundance: many
v_gene: TRBV10-3
j_gene: TRBJ2-1
len: 15
d_gene: NA
CDR3aa: CAISESEGGPSEQFF
CDR3nt: TGTGCCATCAGTGAGTCGGAGGGGGGGCCGAGTGAGCAGTTCTTC

abundance: many
v_gene: TRBV12-3/TRBV12-4
j_gene: TRBJ2-3
len: 13
d_gene: NA
CDR3aa: CASSPGGRVTQYF
CDR3nt: TGTGCCAGCAGCCCGGGGGGCCGAGTTACGCAGTATTTT

abundance: many
v_gene: TRBV19
j_gene: TRBJ1-1
len: 12
d_gene: NA
CDR3aa: CASSWSYTEAFF
CDR3nt: TGTGCCAGTAGTTGGTCGTACACTGAAGCTTTCTTT

abundance: many
v_gene: TRBV6-6
j_gene: TRBJ2-3
len: 15
d_gene: TRBD1
CDR3aa: CASANRQGSTDTQYF
CDR3nt: TGTGCCAGCGCAAATCGACAGGGAAGCACAGATACGCAGTATTTT

abundance: many
v_gene: TRBV10-3
j_gene: TRBJ1-3
len: 13
d_gene: NA
CDR3aa: CAISETVGNTIYF
CDR3nt: TGTGCCATCAGTGAGACGGTCGGAAACACCATATATTTT

abundance: many
v_gene: TRBV7-2
j_gene: TRBJ1-1
len: 16
d_gene: TRBD1
CDR3aa: CASSPNPGTGAPEAFF
CDR3nt: TGTGCCAGCAGCCCTAATCCCGGGACAGGGGCTCCTGAAGCTTTCTTT

abundance: many
v_gene: TRBV7-9
j_gene: TRBJ1-1
len: 14
d_gene: NA
CDR3aa: CASSSGWEDTEAFF
CDR3nt: TGTGCCAGCAGCTCGGGCTGGGAGGACACTGAAGCTTTCTTT

abundance: many
v_gene: TRBV14
j_gene: TRBJ1-1
len: 14
d_gene: TRBD1
CDR3aa: CASSRGTAFYEAFF
CDR3nt: TGTGCCAGCAGCCGCGGGACAGCTTTTTATGAAGCTTTCTTT

abundance: many
v_gene: TRBV28
j_gene: TRBJ1-5
len: 15
d_gene: NA
CDR3aa: CASSPATPVGSPQHF
CDR3nt: TGTGCCAGCAGCCCGGCGACGCCAGTCGGTTCGCCCCAGCATTTT

abundance: many
v_gene: TRBV6-2/TRBV6-3
j_gene: TRBJ1-6
len: 14
d_gene: TRBD1
CDR3aa: CASSWGQVNSPLHF
CDR3nt: TGTGCCAGCAGTTGGGGACAGGTCAATTCACCCCTCCACTTT

abundance: many
v_gene: TRBV7-8
j_gene: TRBJ1-2
len: 12
d_gene: NA
CDR3aa: CASSLTGDGYTF
CDR3nt: TGTGCCAGCAGCTTAACTGGGGATGGCTACACCTTC

abundance: many
v_gene: TRBV6-2/TRBV6-3
j_gene: TRBJ1-1
len: 14
d_gene: NA
CDR3aa: CASSFIAGSTEAFF
CDR3nt: TGTGCCAGCAGTTTCATAGCAGGGAGTACTGAAGCTTTCTTT

abundance: few
v_gene: TRBV15
j_gene: TRBJ2-5
len: 13
d_gene: TRBD2
CDR3aa: CATQRGPGETQYF
CDR3nt: TGTGCCACCCAGCGGGGACCCGGGGAGACCCAGTACTTC

abundance: many
v_gene: TRBV20-1
j_gene: TRBJ1-1
len: 13
d_gene: NA
CDR3aa: CSARLPMNTEAFF
CDR3nt: TGCAGTGCTAGGCTCCCCATGAACACTGAAGCTTTCTTT

abundance: many
v_gene: TRBV7-2
j_gene: TRBJ1-2
len: 13
d_gene: NA
CDR3aa: CASSLAIDYGYTF
CDR3nt: TGTGCCAGCAGCTTAGCGATCGACTATGGCTACACCTTC

abundance: many
v_gene: TRBV6-6
j_gene: TRBJ1-3
len: 14
d_gene: NA
CDR3aa: CASSYYQDGYTIYF
CDR3nt: TGTGCCAGCAGTTATTACCAAGATGGGTACACCATATATTTT

abundance: many
v_gene: TRBV23-1
j_gene: TRBJ2-7
len: 15
d_gene: NA
CDR3aa: CASSQSHRNSYEQYF
CDR3nt: TGCGCCAGCAGTCAATCCCACAGGAACTCCTACGAGCAGTACTTC

abundance: many
v_gene: TRBV4-1
j_gene: TRBJ1-2
len: 16
d_gene: NA
CDR3aa: CASSQVLGGRFYGYTF
CDR3nt: TGCGCCAGCAGCCAAGTCTTGGGGGGGAGGTTCTATGGCTACACCTTC

abundance: many
v_gene: TRBV7-2
j_gene: TRBJ2-5
len: 14
d_gene: TRBD2
CDR3aa: CATKGLAAQETQYF
CDR3nt: TGTGCCACGAAGGGACTAGCGGCTCAAGAGACCCAGTACTTC

abundance: many
v_gene: TRBV7-2
j_gene: TRBJ1-4
len: 14
d_gene: NA
CDR3aa: CASSRATTNEKLFF
CDR3nt: TGTGCCAGCAGTAGGGCTACAACTAATGAAAAACTGTTTTTT

abundance: many
v_gene: TRBV7-2
j_gene: TRBJ1-2
len: 15
d_gene: NA
CDR3aa: CASSLDPRVQDGYTF
CDR3nt: TGTGCCAGCAGCTTAGACCCCAGGGTCCAGGATGGCTACACCTTC

abundance: many
v_gene: TRBV7-9
j_gene: TRBJ1-4
len: 13
d_gene: NA
CDR3aa: CASSWGAGSKLFF
CDR3nt: TGTGCCAGCAGCTGGGGGGCGGGGAGCAAACTGTTTTTT

abundance: many
v_gene: TRBV30
j_gene: TRBJ2-5
len: 14
d_gene: TRBD1
CDR3aa: CAWNGEGQQETQYF
CDR3nt: TGTGCCTGGAACGGTGAGGGACAGCAAGAGACCCAGTACTTC

abundance: many
v_gene: TRBV2
j_gene: TRBJ2-7
len: 15
d_gene: TRBD1
CDR3aa: CASRKDRGPQYEQYF
CDR3nt: TGTGCCAGCAGAAAGGACAGGGGCCCTCAATACGAGCAGTACTTC

abundance: many
v_gene: TRBV6-5
j_gene: TRBJ2-7
len: 15
d_gene: NA
CDR3aa: CASRRQRDPHYEQYF
CDR3nt: TGTGCCAGCAGACGACAGAGAGACCCCCATTACGAGCAGTACTTC

abundance: many
v_gene: TRBV12-5
j_gene: TRBJ2-5
len: 15
d_gene: TRBD2
CDR3aa: CASGPGGAGRETQYF
CDR3nt: TGTGCTAGTGGTCCGGGAGGGGCGGGCCGGGAGACCCAGTACTTC

abundance: many
v_gene: TRBV27
j_gene: TRBJ1-2
len: 13
d_gene: NA
CDR3aa: CASSFRGGYGYTF
CDR3nt: TGTGCCAGCAGTTTCCGAGGGGGCTATGGCTACACCTTC

abundance: many
v_gene: TRBV11-2
j_gene: TRBJ2-5
len: 15
d_gene: NA
CDR3aa: CASSLEWRPQETQYF
CDR3nt: TGTGCCAGCAGCTTAGAGTGGCGGCCCCAAGAGACCCAGTACTTC

abundance: many
v_gene: TRBV20-1
j_gene: TRBJ1-4
len: 14
d_gene: NA
CDR3aa: CSAQKGGLSEKLFF
CDR3nt: TGCAGTGCCCAAAAAGGGGGGTTGAGTGAAAAACTGTTTTTT

abundance: many
v_gene: TRBV6-5
j_gene: TRBJ2-1
len: 14
d_gene: NA
CDR3aa: CASSYSGFGNEQFF
CDR3nt: TGTGCCAGCAGTTACTCGGGGTTTGGCAATGAGCAGTTCTTC

abundance: NA
v_gene: TRBV11-2
j_gene: TRBJ2-1
len: 15
d_gene: TRBD2
CDR3aa: CASSLGLAEYNEQFF
CDR3nt: TGTGCCAGCAGCTTGGGACTAGCGGAGTACAATGAGCAGTTCTTC

abundance: many
v_gene: TRBV6-6
j_gene: TRBJ1-1
len: 15
d_gene: NA
CDR3aa: CASSYDTGWTTEAFF
CDR3nt: TGTGCCAGCAGTTACGACACAGGGTGGACCACTGAAGCTTTCTTT

abundance: many
v_gene: TRBV4-1
j_gene: TRBJ1-1
len: 14
d_gene: NA
CDR3aa: CASSQDRQDTEAFF
CDR3nt: TGCGCCAGCAGCCAAGACAGGCAGGACACTGAAGCTTTCTTT

abundance: many
v_gene: TRBV6-2/TRBV6-3
j_gene: TRBJ1-3
len: 13
d_gene: NA
CDR3aa: CASTNAPGNTIYF
CDR3nt: TGTGCCAGCACCAATGCTCCTGGAAACACCATATATTTT

abundance: many
v_gene: TRBV5-5
j_gene: TRBJ2-7
len: 14
d_gene: TRBD1
CDR3aa: CASSRDRPSYEQYF
CDR3nt: TGTGCCAGCAGTCGGGACAGGCCCTCCTACGAGCAGTACTTC

abundance: many
v_gene: TRBV7-9
j_gene: TRBJ2-3
len: 19
d_gene: TRBD2
CDR3aa: CASSSEIGTSGGGTDTQYF
CDR3nt: TGTGCCAGCAGCTCCGAAATCGGGACTAGCGGGGGGGGCACAGATACGCAGTATTTT

abundance: many
v_gene: TRBV29-1
j_gene: TRBJ2-1
len: 15
d_gene: NA
CDR3aa: CSVEYLGGLGDEQFF
CDR3nt: TGCAGCGTTGAATATTTAGGCGGGCTGGGGGATGAGCAGTTCTTC

abundance: many
v_gene: TRBV4-2
j_gene: TRBJ2-1
len: 14
d_gene: TRBD2
CDR3aa: CASSQDRAGGARFF
CDR3nt: TGTGCCAGCAGCCAAGATAGGGCGGGGGGGGCTCGGTTCTTC